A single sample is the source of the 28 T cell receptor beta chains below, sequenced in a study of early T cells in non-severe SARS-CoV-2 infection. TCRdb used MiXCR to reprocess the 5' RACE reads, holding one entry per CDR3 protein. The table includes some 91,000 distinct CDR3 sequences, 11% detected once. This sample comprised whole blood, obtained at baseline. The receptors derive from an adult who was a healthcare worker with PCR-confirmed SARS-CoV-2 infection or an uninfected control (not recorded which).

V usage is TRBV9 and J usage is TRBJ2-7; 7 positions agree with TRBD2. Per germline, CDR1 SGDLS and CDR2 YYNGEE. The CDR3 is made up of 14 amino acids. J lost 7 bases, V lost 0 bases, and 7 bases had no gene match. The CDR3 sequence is CASSVGPGTKEQYF. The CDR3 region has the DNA TGTGCCAGCAGCGTAGGTCCCGGGACTAAAGAGCAGTACTTC.

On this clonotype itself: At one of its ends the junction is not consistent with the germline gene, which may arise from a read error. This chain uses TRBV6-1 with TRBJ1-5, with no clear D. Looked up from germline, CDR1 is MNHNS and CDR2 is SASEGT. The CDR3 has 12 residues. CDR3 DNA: TGTGTCAGCGTGGGAGCCCCTCAGCCCCAGCATTTT. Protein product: CVSVGAPQPQHF.

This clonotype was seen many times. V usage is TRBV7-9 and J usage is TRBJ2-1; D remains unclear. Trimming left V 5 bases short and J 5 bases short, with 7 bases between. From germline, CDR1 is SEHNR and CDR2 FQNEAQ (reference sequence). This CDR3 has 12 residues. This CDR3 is CASSTKNNEQFF. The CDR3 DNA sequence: TGTGCCAGCAGCACTAAAAACAATGAGCAGTTCTTC.

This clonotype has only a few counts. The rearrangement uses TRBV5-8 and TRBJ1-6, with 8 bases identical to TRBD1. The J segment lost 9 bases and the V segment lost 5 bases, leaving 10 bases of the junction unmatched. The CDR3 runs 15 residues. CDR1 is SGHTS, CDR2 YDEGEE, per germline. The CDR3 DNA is TGTGCCAGCAGACCTATGACAGGGGTCGGTTCACCCCTCCACTTT. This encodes CASRPMTGVGSPLHF.

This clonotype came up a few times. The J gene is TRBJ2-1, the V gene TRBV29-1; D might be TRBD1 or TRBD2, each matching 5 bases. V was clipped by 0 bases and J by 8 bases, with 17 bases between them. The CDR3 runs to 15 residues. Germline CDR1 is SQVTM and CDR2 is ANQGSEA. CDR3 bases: TGCAGCGTTGAAGATATTACCTTCGGGGCGGATGAGCAGTTCTTC. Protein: CSVEDITFGADEQFF.

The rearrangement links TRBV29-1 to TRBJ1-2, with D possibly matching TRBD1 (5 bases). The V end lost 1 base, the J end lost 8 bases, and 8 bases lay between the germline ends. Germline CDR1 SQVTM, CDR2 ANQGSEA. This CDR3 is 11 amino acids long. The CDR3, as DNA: TGCAGCGTTGAAGGCAGGGACGGCTACACCTTC. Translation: CSVEGRDGYTF.

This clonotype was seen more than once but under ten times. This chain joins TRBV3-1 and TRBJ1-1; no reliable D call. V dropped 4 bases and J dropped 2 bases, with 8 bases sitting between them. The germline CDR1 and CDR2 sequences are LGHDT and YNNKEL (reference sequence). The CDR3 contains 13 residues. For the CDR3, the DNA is TGTGCCAGCAGCCGGGTAGGTAACACTGAAGCTTTCTTT. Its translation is CASSRVGNTEAFF.

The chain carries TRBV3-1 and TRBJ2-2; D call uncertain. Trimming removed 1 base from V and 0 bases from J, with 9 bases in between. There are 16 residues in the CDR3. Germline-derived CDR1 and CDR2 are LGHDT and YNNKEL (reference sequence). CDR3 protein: CASSQGRLSNTGELFF. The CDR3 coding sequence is TGTGCCAGCAGCCAAGGTAGGCTGTCGAACACCGGGGAGCTGTTTTTT.

In DNA form, the CDR3 reads TGTGCCAGCAGCCAAGGGACGGGAACCCTATCCAATGAGCAGTTCTTC. It specifies CASSQGTGTLSNEQFF. V gene TRBV3-1 combines with J gene TRBJ2-1; a possible D gene is TRBD2 (5 bases). The CDR3 extends over 16 amino acids. V was shortened by 1 base and J by 6 bases, with 16 bases between the two germline ends. Germline V gives CDR1 LGHDT, CDR2 YNNKEL (reference sequence).

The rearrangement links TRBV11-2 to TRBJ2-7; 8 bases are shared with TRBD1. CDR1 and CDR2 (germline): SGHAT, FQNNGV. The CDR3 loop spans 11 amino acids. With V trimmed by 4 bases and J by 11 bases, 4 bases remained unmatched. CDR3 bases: TGTGCCAGCAGCTCGACAGGGGCAAAGTACTTC. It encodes CASSSTGAKYF.

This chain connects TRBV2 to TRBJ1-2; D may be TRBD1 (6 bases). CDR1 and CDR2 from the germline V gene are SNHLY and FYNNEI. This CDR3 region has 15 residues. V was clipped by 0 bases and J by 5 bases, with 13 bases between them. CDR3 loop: CASSEAGGAGYGYTF. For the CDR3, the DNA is TGTGCCAGCAGTGAAGCTGGGGGCGCAGGGTATGGCTACACCTTC.

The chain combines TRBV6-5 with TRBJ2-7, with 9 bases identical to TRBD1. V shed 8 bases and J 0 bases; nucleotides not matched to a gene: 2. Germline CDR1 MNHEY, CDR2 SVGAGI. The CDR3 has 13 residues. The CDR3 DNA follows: TGTGCCAGCGGGACAGGGAGCTCCTACGAGCAGTACTTC. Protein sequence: CASGTGSSYEQYF.

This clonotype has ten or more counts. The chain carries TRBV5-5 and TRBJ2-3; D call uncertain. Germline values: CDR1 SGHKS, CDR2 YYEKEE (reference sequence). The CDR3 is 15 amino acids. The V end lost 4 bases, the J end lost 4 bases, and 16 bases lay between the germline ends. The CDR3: CASSRMGFAADTQYF. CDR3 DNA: TGTGCCAGCAGCCGGATGGGATTCGCCGCAGATACGCAGTATTTT.

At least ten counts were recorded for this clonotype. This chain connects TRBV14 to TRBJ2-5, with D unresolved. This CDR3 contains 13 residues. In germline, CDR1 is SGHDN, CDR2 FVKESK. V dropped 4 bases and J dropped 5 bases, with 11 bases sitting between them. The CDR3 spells CASSPRFSETQYF. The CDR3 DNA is TGTGCCAGCAGCCCCCGTTTTAGCGAGACCCAGTACTTC.

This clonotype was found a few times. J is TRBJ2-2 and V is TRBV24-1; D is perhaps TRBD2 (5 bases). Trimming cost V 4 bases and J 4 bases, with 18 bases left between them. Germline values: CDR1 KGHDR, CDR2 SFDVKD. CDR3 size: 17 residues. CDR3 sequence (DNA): TGTGCCACCAGTGACCCCTTCGGGGATAGGAGCACCGGGGAGCTGTTTTTT. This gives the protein CATSDPFGDRSTGELFF.

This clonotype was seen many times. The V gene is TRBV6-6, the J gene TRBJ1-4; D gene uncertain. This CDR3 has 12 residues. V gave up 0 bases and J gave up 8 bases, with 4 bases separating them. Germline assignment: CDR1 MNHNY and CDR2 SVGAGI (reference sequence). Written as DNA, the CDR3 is TGTGCCAGCAGTTACTCGGGAGAAAAACTGTTTTTT. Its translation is CASSYSGEKLFF.

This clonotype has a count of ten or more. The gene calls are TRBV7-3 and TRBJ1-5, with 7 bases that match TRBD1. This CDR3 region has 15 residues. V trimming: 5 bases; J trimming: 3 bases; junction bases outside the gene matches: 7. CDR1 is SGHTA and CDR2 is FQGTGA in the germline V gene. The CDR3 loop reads CASSDRGTVNQPQHF. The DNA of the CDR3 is TGTGCCAGCAGCGATCGAGGGACAGTCAATCAGCCCCAGCATTTT.

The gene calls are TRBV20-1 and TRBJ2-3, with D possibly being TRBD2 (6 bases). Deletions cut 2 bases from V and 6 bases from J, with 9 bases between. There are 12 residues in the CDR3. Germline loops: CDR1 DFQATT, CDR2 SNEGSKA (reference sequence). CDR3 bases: TGCAGTGCTAGACGGGAGTTGGATACGCAGTATTTT. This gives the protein CSARRELDTQYF.

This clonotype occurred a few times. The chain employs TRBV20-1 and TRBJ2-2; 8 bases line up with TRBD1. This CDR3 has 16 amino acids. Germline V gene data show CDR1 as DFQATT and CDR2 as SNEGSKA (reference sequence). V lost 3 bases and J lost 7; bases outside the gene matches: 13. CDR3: CSASFSTGDPGGELFF. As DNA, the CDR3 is TGCAGTGCTAGCTTCTCGACAGGGGACCCCGGCGGGGAGCTGTTTTTT.

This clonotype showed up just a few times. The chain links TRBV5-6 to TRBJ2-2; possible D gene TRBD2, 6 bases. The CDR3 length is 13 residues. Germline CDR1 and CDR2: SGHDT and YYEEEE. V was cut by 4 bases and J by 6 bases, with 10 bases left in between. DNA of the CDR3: TGTGCCAGCAGCCCTCTAGCGCCCGGGGAGCTGTTTTTT. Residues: CASSPLAPGELFF.

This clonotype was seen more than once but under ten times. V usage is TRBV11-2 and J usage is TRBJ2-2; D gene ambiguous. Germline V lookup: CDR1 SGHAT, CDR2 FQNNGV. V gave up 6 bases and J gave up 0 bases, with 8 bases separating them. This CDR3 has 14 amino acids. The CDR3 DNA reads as TGTGCCAGCAGTCTACAGCCGAACACCGGGGAGCTGTTTTTT. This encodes CASSLQPNTGELFF.

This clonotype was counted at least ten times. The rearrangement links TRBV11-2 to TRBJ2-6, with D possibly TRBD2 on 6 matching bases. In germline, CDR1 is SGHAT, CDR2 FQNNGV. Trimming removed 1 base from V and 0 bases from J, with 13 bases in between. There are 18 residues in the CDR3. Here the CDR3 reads CASSLASANPSGANVLTF. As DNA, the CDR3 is TGTGCCAGCAGCTTAGCTAGCGCCAACCCCTCTGGGGCCAACGTCCTGACTTTC.

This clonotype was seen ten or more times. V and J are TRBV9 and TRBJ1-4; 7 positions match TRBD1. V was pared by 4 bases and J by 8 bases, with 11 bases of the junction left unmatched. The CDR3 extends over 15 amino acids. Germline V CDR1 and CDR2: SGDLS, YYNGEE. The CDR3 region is CASSKLAAGGEKLFF. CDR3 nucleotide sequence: TGTGCCAGCAGCAAACTGGCGGCAGGGGGAGAAAAACTGTTTTTT.

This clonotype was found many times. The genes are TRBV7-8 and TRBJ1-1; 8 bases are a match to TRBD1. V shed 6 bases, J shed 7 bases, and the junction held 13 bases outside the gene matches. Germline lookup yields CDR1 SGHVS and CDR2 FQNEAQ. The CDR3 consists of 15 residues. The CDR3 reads CASSPTPAGGNEAFF. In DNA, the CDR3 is TGTGCCAGCAGTCCCACCCCTGCAGGGGGCAATGAAGCTTTCTTT.

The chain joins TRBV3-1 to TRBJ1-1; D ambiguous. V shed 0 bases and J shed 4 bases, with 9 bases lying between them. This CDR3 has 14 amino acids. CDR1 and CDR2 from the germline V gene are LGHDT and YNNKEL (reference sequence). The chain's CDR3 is CASSQDRGGTEAFF. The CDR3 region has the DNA TGTGCCAGCAGCCAAGACCGCGGAGGCACTGAAGCTTTCTTT.

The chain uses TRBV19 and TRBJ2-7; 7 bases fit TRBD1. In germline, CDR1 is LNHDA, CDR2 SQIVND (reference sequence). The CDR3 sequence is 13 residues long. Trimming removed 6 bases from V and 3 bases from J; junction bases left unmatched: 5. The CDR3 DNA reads TGTGCCAGTAGGGACAGGCTAAACTACGAGCAGTACTTC. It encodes CASRDRLNYEQYF.

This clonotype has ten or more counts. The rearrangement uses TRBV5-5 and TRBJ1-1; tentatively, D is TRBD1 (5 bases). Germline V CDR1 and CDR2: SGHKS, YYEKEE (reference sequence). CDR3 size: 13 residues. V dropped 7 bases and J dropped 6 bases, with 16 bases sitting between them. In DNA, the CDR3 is TGTGCCAGCGAGAGGCAGGGCCGTGCTGAAGCTTTCTTT. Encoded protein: CASERQGRAEAFF.

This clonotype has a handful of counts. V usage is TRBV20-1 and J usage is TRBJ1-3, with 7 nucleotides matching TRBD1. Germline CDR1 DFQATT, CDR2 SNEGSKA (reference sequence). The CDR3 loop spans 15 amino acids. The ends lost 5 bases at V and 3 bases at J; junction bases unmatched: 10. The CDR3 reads CSAWDSGNLGNTIYF. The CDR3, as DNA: TGCAGTGCTTGGGACAGCGGAAACCTTGGAAACACCATATATTTT.